The text below deals with one TCR beta chain. Losses at the gene ends were 5 bases for V and 0 bases for J; bases not matched to a gene: 8. Germline CDR1 reads SGHTA; CDR2 reads FQGNSA. The length of the CDR3 is 16 residues. These data come from a study of T cell changes during pregnancy in multiple sclerosis. Sequencing was performed with immunoSEQ multiplex PCR; in TCRdb, only in-frame clones are kept and a portion is missing. The sample has about 42,000 clones; approximately 80% are singletons. The sample here was CD4+ T cells from peripheral blood mononuclear cells, taken before pregnancy. This clonotype was sampled from a female donor with multiple sclerosis, enrolled in a pregnancy study. The rearrangement links TRBV7-2 to TRBJ2-7; 9 bases are shared with TRBD2. The CDR3 nucleotides are TGTGCCAGCAGCCCCCAAGCGGGGGGATCCTCCTACGAGCAGTACTTC. It translates to CASSPQAGGSSYEQYF.